Here is one T cell receptor beta chain with its context. These data originate in a study of blood T cell repertoires in COVID-19. TCRdb's table, derived via immunoSEQ multiplex PCR, lists solely in-frame clones and lacks some. This table holds around 81,000 clones, almost 85% found once. Germline CDR1 and CDR2: LNHDA and SQIVND (reference sequence). The length of the CDR3 is 15 residues. Trimming took off 6 bases at V and 2 bases at J, with 14 bases between the two ends. The receptor comes from a human donor in a cohort sampled during active COVID-19. V gene TRBV19 combines with J gene TRBJ1-5; TRBD1 might be the D (6 bases). The sample was peripheral blood. The CDR3 coding sequence is TGTGCCAGTAGCGGGGGAGGGGGAGGCAATCAGCCCCAGCATTTT. Encoded protein: CASSGGGGGNQPQHF.